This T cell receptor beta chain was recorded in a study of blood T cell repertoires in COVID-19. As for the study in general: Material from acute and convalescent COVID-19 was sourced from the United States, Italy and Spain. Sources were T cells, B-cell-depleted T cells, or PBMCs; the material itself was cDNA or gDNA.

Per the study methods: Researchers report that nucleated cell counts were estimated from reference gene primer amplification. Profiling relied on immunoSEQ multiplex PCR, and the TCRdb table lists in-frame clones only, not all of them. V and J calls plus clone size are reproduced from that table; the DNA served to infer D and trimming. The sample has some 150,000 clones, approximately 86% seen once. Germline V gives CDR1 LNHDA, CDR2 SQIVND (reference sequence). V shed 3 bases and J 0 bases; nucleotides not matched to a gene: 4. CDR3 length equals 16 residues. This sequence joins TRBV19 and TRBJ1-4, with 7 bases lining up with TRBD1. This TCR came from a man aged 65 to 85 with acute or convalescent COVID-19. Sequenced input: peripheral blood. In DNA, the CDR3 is TGTGCCAGTAGTATTCCAGGGGGATCAACTAATGAAAAACTGTTTTTT. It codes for CASSIPGGSTNEKLFF.